This T cell receptor (beta chain) was identified during a study of response to subunit inactivated influenza vaccine. A remark on this clonotype: Its antigen is not known.

Regarding the study as a whole: The authors proposed limited new T cell recruitment per seasonal influenza vaccination.

Using its own MiXCR run on the RT-PCR reads, TCRdb lists one record per CDR3 protein. The sample includes about 500,000 distinct CDR3 sequences, 15% to 20% of them seen just once. Sequenced material: CD4+ T cells sorted from PBMCs, taken about 24 months after vaccination. This receptor was taken from a man between 50 and 69 years old who received an inactivated influenza vaccine.

The CDR3 is CASSPGHGELFF. The CDR3 nucleotides are TGTGCCAGCAGCCCCGGGCACGGGGAGCTGTTTTTT. The chain couples TRBV4-2 to TRBJ2-2; D uncertain. Germline CDR1 LGHNA, CDR2 YNFKEQ. The CDR3 contains 12 residues. V was pared by 4 bases and J by 7 bases, with 7 bases between.